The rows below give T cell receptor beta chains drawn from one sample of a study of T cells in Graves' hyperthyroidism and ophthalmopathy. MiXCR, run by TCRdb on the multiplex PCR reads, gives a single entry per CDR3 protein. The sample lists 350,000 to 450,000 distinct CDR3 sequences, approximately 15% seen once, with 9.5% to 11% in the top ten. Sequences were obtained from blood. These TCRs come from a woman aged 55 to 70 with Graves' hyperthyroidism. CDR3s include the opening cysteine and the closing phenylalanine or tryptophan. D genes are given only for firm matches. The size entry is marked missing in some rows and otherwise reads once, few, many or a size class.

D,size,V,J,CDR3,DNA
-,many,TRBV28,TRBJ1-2,CASTPTLQTYGYTF,TGTGCCAGCACCCCGACACTCCAAACCTATGGCTACACCTTC
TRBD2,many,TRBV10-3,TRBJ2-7,CAISESYGTTSYEQYF,TGTGCCATCAGTGAGTCTTACGGGACTACTTCCTACGAGCAGTACTTC
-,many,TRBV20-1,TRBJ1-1,CSARETQDSEAFF,TGCAGTGCAAGAGAGACCCAAGACAGTGAAGCTTTCTTT
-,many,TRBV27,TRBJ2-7,CASSFKGWRSHEQYF,TGTGCCAGCAGTTTTAAGGGTTGGCGGTCCCACGAGCAGTACTTC
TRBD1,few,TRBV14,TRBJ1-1,CASSPTGDDTEAFF,TGTGCCAGCAGCCCGACAGGGGACGACACTGAAGCTTTCTTT
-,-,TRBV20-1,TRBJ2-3,CSAIQGGDTQYF,TGCAGTGCCATCCAAGGGGGAGATACGCAGTATTTT
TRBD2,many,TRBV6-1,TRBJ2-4,CASSEEWGGGIQYF,TGTGCCAGCAGTGAAGAGTGGGGCGGGGGCATTCAGTACTTC
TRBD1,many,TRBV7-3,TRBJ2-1,CASSYTGGFASNEQFF,TGTGCCAGCAGCTACACAGGGGGTTTTGCCTCCAATGAGCAGTTCTTC
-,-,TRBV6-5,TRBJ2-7,CASSLNGGLGEQYF,TGTGCCAGCAGTTTGAACGGGGGGCTAGGAGAGCAGTACTTC
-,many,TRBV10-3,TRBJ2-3,CAISEPVDTQYF,TGTGCCATCAGTGAACCGGTGGATACGCAGTATTTT
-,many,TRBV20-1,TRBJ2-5,CSAAPLERRETQYF,TGCAGTGCGGCCCCCCTAGAAAGACGGGAGACCCAGTACTTC
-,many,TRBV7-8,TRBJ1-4,CASSPGFREKLFF,TGTGCCAGCAGCCCGGGGTTTCGGGAAAAACTGTTTTTT
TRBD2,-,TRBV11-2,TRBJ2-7,CASSPGTREQYF,TGTGCCAGCAGCCCCGGGACTAGGGAGCAGTACTTC
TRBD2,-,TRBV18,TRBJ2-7,CASSPRQGRGSSYEQYF,TGTGCCAGCTCACCCCGTCAAGGGCGGGGGAGCTCCTACGAGCAGTACTTC
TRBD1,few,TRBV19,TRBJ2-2,CASSTLTDRGAAGELFF,TGTGCCAGTAGTACCCTAACCGACAGGGGGGCGGCCGGGGAGCTGTTTTTT
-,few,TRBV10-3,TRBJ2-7,CAISDLRGTPGEQYF,TGTGCCATCAGTGATCTCAGGGGTACCCCTGGCGAGCAGTACTTC
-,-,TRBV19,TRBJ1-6,CASMGWEGGNNSPLHF,TGTGCCAGTATGGGGTGGGAGGGTGGAAATAATTCACCCCTCCACTTT
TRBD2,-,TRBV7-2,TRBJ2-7,CASSLGIREVPYEQYF,TGTGCCAGCAGCTTAGGGATTCGGGAGGTCCCCTACGAGCAGTACTTC
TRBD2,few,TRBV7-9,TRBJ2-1,CASSPSTSGDYNEQFF,TGTGCCAGCAGCCCCTCGACTAGCGGGGATTACAATGAGCAGTTCTTC
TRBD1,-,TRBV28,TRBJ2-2,CASRPGTGNTGELFF,TGTGCCAGCAGACCAGGGACAGGAAACACCGGGGAGCTGTTTTTT
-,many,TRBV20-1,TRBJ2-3,CSSRDTSTDTQYF,TGCAGTAGCCGGGACACGAGCACAGATACGCAGTATTTT
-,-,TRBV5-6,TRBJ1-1,CASSAEGEAFF,TGTGCCAGCAGTGCGGAGGGGGAAGCTTTCTTT
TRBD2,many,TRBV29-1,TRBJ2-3,CSVGGGGTSGSTDTQYF,TGCAGCGTTGGTGGAGGGGGGACTAGCGGGAGCACAGATACGCAGTATTTT
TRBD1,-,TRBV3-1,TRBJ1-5,CASSHTGQGSPQHF,TGTGCCAGCAGCCACACGGGACAGGGGTCGCCCCAGCATTTT
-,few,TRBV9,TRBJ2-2,CASSVVGTGELFF,TGTGCCAGCAGCGTAGTAGGGACCGGGGAGCTGTTTTTT
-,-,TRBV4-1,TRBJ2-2,CASSQDTAGWPGELFF,TGCGCCAGCAGCCAAGATACGGCAGGGTGGCCCGGGGAGCTGTTTTTT
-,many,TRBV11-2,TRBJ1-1,CASSLTSGRNTEAFF,TGTGCCAGCAGCCTAACCTCGGGGCGGAACACTGAAGCTTTCTTT
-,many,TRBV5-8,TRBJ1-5,CASRRGAHSNQPQHF,TGTGCCAGCAGACGGGGCGCCCATAGCAATCAGCCCCAGCATTTT
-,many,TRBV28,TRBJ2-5,CASSDLGWETQYF,TGTGCCAGCAGTGATCTAGGATGGGAGACCCAGTACTTC
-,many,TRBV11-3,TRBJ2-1,CASSRVGLVNEQFF,TGTGCCAGCAGCCGAGTGGGATTGGTCAATGAGCAGTTCTTC